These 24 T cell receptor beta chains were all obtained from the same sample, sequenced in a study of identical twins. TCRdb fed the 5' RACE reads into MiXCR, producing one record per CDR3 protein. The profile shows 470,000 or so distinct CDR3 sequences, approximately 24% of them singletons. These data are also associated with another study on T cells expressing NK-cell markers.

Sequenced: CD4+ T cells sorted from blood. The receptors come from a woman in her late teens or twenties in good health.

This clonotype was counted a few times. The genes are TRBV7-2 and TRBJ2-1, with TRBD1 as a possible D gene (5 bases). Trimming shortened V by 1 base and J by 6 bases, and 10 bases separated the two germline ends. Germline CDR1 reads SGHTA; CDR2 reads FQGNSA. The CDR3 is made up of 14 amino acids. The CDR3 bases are TGTGCCAGCAGCTTAGGGCAGGGTAGCAATGAGCAGTTCTTC. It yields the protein CASSLGQGSNEQFF.

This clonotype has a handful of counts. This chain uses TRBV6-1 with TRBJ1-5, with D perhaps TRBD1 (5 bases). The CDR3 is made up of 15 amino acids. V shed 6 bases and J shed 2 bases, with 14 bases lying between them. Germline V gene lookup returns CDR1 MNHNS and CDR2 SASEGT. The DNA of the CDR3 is TGTGCCAGCAGCGACGGGGGGATTGGCAATCAGCCCCAGCATTTT. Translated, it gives CASSDGGIGNQPQHF.

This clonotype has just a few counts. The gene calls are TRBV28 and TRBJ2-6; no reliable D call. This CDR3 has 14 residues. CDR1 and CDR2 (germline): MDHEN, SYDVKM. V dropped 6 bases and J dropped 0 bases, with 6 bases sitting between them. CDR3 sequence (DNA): TGTGCCAGCAGACCTCCCTCTGGGGCCAACGTCCTGACTTTC. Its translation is CASRPPSGANVLTF.

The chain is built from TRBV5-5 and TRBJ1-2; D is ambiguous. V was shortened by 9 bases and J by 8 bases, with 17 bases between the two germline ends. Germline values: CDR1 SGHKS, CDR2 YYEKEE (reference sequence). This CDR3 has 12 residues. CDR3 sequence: CAMSPGARGYTF. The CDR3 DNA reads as TGTGCCATGAGCCCTGGTGCTCGGGGCTACACCTTC.

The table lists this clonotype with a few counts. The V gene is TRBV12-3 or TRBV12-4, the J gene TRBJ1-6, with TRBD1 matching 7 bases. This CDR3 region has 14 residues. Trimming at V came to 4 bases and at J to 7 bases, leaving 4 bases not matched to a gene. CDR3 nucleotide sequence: TGTGCCAGCAGTTCCCAGGGGGGGAATTCACCCCTCCACTTT. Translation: CASSSQGGNSPLHF.

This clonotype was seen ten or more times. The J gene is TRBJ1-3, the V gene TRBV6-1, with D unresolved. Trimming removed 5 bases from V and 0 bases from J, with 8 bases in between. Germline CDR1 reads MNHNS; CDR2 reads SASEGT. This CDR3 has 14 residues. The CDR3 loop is CASSRTFSGNTIYF. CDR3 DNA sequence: TGTGCCAGCAGTAGAACCTTCTCTGGAAACACCATATATTTT.

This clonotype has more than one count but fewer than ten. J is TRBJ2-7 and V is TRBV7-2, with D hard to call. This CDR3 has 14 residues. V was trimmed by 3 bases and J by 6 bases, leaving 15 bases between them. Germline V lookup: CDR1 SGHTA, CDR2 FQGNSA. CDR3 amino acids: CASSFGRSPVEQYF. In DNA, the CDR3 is TGTGCCAGCAGCTTCGGCCGGTCTCCGGTCGAGCAGTACTTC.

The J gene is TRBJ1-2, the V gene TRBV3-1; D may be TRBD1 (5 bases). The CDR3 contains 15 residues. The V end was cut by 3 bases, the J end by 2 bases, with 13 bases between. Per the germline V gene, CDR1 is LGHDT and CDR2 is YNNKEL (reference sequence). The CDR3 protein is CASSHRPQVNYGYTF. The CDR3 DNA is TGTGCCAGCAGCCATAGGCCACAGGTGAACTATGGCTACACCTTC.

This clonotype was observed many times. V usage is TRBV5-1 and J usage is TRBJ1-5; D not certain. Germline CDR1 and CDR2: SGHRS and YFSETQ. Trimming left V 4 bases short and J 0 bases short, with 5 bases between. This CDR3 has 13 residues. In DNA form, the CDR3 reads TGCGCCAGCAGCACGGATAGCAATCAGCCCCAGCATTTT. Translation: CASSTDSNQPQHF.

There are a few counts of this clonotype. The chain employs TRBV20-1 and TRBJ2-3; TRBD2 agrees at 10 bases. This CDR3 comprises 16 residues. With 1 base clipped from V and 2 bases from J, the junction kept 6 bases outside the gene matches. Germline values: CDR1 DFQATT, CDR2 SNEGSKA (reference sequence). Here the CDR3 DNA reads TGCAGTGCTAGAGCAATACTAGCGGGGCACACAGATACGCAGTATTTT. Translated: CSARAILAGHTDTQYF.

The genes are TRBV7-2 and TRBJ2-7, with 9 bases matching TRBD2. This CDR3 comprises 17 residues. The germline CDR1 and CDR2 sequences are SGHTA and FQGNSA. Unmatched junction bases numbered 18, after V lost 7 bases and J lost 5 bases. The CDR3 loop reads CASKVERGARGPNEQYF. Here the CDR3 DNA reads TGTGCCAGCAAAGTAGAGCGGGGGGCGAGAGGTCCAAACGAGCAGTACTTC.

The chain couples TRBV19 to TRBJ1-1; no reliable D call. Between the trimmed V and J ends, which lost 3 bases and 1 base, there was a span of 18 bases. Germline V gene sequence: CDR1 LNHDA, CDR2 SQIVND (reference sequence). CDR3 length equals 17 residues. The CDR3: CASSIPNRQGWNTEAFF. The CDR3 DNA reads TGTGCCAGTAGTATTCCCAACCGACAAGGCTGGAACACTGAAGCTTTCTTT. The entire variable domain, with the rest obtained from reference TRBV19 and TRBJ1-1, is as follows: DGGITQSPKYLFRKEGQNVTLSCEQNLNHDAMYWYRQDPGQGLRLIYYSQIVNDFQKGDIAEGYSVSREKKESFPLTVTSAQKNPTAFYLCASSIPNRQGWNTEAFFGQGTRLTVV.

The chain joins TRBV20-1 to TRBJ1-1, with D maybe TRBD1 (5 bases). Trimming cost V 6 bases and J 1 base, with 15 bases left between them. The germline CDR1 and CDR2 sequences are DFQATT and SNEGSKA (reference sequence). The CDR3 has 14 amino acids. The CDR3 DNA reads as TGCAGTGCGAAGATTGGGGCCGGGAACACTGAAGCTTTCTTT. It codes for CSAKIGAGNTEAFF.

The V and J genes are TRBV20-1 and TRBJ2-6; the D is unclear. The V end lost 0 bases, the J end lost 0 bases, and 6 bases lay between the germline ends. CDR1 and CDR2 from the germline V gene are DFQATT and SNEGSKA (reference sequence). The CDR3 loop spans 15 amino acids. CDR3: CSARDRNSGANVLTF. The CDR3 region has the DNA TGCAGTGCTAGAGATCGGAACTCTGGGGCCAACGTCCTGACTTTC.

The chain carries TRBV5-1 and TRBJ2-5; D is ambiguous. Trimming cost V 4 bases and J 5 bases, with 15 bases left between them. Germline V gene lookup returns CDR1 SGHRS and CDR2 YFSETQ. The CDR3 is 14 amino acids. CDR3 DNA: TGCGCCAGCAGCGTACGGACGCGGCAGGAGACCCAGTACTTC. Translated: CASSVRTRQETQYF.

Here the CDR3 DNA reads TGTGCCAGCAGTCCCGGGACTAGCGTATACGAGCAGTACTTC. This sequence encodes CASSPGTSVYEQYF. V usage is TRBV6-2 or TRBV6-3 and J usage is TRBJ2-7; 10 bases agree with TRBD2. J gave up 4 bases and V 5 bases, and 5 bases lay outside the gene matches. Germline V gene data show CDR1 as MNHEY and CDR2 as SVGEGT. The CDR3 totals 14 residues.

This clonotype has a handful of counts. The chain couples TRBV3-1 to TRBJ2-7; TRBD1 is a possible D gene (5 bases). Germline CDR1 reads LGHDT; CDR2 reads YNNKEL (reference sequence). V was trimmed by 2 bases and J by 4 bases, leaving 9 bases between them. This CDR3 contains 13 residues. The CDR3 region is CASSQHQGYEQYF. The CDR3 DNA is TGTGCCAGCAGCCAACACCAGGGTTACGAGCAGTACTTC.

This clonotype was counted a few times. CDR3 amino acids: CASSYGESYYEQYF. As DNA, the CDR3 is TGTGCCAGCAGTTACGGGGAGTCCTACTACGAGCAGTACTTC. The rearrangement uses TRBV6-2 or TRBV6-3 and TRBJ2-7; D possibly corresponds to TRBD2 (5 bases). The CDR3 is 14 amino acids. V was trimmed by 2 bases and J by 3 bases, leaving 11 bases between them. In germline, CDR1 is MNHEY, CDR2 SVGEGT.

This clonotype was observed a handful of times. CDR3 protein: CASSWDNTEAFF. CDR3 sequence (DNA): TGTGCCAGCAGCTGGGACAACACTGAAGCTTTCTTT. The J gene is TRBJ1-1, the V gene TRBV7-9; tentatively, D is TRBD1 (5 bases). V was shortened by 4 bases and J by 2 bases, with 5 bases between the two germline ends. This CDR3 has 12 residues. CDR1 is SEHNR, CDR2 FQNEAQ, per germline (reference sequence).

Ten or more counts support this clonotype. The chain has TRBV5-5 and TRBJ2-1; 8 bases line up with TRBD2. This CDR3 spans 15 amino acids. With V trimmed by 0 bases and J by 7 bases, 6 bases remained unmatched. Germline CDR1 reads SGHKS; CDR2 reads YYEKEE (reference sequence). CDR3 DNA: TGTGCCAGCAGCTTGGTCAGCGGGAGCTATAATGAGCAGTTCTTC. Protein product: CASSLVSGSYNEQFF.

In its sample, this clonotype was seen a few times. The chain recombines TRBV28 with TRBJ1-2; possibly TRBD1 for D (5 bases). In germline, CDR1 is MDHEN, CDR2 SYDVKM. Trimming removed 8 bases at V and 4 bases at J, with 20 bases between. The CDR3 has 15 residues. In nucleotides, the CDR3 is TGTGCCAGCGGGGGGGTTGGCGGCGGTAGCTATGGCTACACCTTC. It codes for CASGGVGGGSYGYTF.

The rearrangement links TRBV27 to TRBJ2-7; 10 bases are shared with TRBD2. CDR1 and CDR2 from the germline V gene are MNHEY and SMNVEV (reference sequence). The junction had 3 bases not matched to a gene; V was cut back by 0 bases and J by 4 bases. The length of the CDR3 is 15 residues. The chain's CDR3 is CASSLSGLAIYEQYF. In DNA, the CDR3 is TGTGCCAGCAGTTTATCGGGACTAGCGATTTACGAGCAGTACTTC.

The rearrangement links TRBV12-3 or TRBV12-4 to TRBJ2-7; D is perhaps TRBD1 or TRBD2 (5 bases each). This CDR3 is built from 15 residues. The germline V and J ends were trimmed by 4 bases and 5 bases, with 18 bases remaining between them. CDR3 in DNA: TGTGCCAGCAGTTCCTCGGGACCCCCTCTCCACGAGCAGTACTTC. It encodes CASSSSGPPLHEQYF.

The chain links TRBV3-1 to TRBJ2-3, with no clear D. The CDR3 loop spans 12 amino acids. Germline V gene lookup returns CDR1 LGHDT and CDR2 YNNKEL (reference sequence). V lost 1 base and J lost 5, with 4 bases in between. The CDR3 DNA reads TGTGCCAGCAGCCAAGGAGAAGATACGCAGTATTTT. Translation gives CASSQGEDTQYF.